This TCR beta chain was documented in a study of shared clonotypes between healthy human individuals. Clones were sequenced by immunoSEQ multiplex PCR, and TCRdb holds only the in-frame ones, with some missing. Here the sample spans over a million clones, around four fifths being singletons. This CDR3 has 16 amino acids. The V gene lost 2 bases and the J gene lost 4 bases, with 17 bases spanning the gap. Germline V lookup: CDR1 MNHNS, CDR2 SASEGT. This chain uses TRBV6-1 with TRBJ2-5; D is possibly TRBD1 or TRBD2 (5 bases each). The sample taken for sequencing was memory CD4+ T cells sorted from blood. Documented subset: CD45RA-negative fraction. The sequence came from a man younger than 35 in good health. The CDR3 loop is CASSEKGTSLGETQYF. CDR3 DNA: TGTGCCAGCAGTGAAAAGGGGACCTCCTTGGGAGAGACCCAGTACTTC.